This TCR beta chain was retrieved from a study of CD8 T cells in Susac syndrome (dated by TCRdb to between 2018 and 2020). Background for the entire study: The study used repertoire sequencing to test whether antigen drove CD8+ T cell activation and differentiation in Susac syndrome. Study-wide conclusions, independent of this receptor: The TCR sequencing and HLA analysis was acknowledged to have included a relatively small number of individuals.

High-throughput TCR beta sequencing profiled peripheral blood CD8+ and CD4+ T cells from healthy donors, Susac syndrome patients and multiple sclerosis patients. The multiple sclerosis controls were treatment-naive patients whose relapsing-remitting disease, either stable or active, fulfilled the revised McDonald criteria. Bulk CD8+ and CD4+ T cells were purified by magnetic negative isolation, whereas CD8+ TEMRA cells were enriched by FACS. Blood was collected in EDTA tubes and processed within 24 hours, with PBMCs isolated through density gradient centrifugation. PBMCs intended for TCR sequencing were cryopreserved in liquid nitrogen and thawed later in a water bath at 37 degrees C. The sorted or isolated CD4+, CD8+ and CD8+ TEMRA cells reached a purity of at least 90%. Comments on this clonotype: Its antigen specificity is not known. Per-base qualities were not stored, and no clone one base away is much larger.

V is reduced by 4 bases and J by 0 bases, leaving a spacing of 20 bases between them. Its CDR3 holds 17 amino acids, cysteine through phenylalanine. The entry retains the CDR3 DNA only, 51 bases that are in frame from base 1. CDR1 and CDR2, per the germline V gene, are SGHTS and YDEGEE. RNA was extracted using the RNeasy kit, and roughly 0.45 to 1 ug of the RNA was reverse transcribed with random hexamers. The immunoSEQ multiplex PCR assay, covering 54 Vbeta and 13 Jbeta segments, was used to amplify TCR beta CDR3 regions. To correct PCR amplification bias, a synthetic template baseline was used for both primer optimization and computational correction. Under the source paper's analysis protocol: Only productive sequences were kept, with reads annotated to V, D and J genes according to IMGT and analyzed in immunoSEQ Analyzer. Clonality was computed as one minus Shannon entropy normalized by log2 of the number of productive unique sequences. For each patient and control, public and private clones were evaluated among the 100 most prevalent clones. Clones were defined as Susac-specific when absent from the healthy and MS cohorts, from 1,000 to 1,100 published viral clones and from other ImmuneACCESS disease sequences. The raw public data were reprocessed by TCRdb itself: fastp quality trimming at Q25, MiXCR clonotype calling, in-frame beta chains only. CDR3 protein duplicates are merged, each entry listing the most common genes and DNA. The V and J calls come from TCRdb's annotation, not from the publication. A total of 110,000 or so distinct CDR3 sequences appear in this sample, 85% to 95% of them only once. The top ten clonotypes cover roughly 0.088% of the sample.

Sequencing was done on a sample of CD4+ T cells from PBMCs. The V gene is TRBV5-8 and the J gene is TRBJ2-7; 6 matching bases give a weak D call of TRBD2. This TCR came from a human donor with multiple sclerosis. Here the CDR3 is given as CASSRTHGGTSSYEQYF. In nucleotides, the sequence is TGTGCCAGCAGCCGAACCCACGGCGGGACGAGCTCCTACGAGCAGTACTTC.